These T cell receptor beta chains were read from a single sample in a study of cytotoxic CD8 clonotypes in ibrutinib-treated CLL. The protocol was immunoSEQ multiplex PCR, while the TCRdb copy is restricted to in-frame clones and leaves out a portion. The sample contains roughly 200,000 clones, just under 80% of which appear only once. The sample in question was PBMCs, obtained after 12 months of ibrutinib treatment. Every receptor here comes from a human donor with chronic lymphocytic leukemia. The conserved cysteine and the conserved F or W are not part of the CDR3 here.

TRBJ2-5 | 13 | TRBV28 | ASMTLGMLRETQY
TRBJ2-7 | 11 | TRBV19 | ASSTSNAYEQY
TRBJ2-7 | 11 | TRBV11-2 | ASSLDLDGIQY
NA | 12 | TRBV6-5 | ASRKTGSRNEQY
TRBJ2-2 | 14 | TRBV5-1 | ASSFDAQGGYGELF
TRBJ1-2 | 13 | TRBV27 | ASSPERQGFYGYT
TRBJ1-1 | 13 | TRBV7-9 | ASSLNLSPNTEAF
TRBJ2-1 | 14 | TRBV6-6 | ASSPDRGPHYNEQF
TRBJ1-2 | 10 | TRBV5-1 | ASSLENYGYT
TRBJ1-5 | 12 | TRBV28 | ASSPGINNQPQH
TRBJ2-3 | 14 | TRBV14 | ASSQDRQGITDTQY
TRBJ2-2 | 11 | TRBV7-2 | ANLAGITGELF
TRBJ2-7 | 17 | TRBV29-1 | SVEDPASGSSPSEYEQY
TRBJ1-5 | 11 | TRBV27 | ASSPNSNQPQH
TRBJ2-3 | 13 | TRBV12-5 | ASGLNPVGADTQY
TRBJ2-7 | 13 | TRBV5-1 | ASSLRGTNPYEQY
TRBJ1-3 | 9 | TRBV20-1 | SAAAGNTIY
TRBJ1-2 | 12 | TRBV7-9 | ASSSPGTGYGYT
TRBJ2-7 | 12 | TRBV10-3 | AIRGTESSYEQY
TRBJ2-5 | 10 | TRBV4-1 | ASSRLAGEQY